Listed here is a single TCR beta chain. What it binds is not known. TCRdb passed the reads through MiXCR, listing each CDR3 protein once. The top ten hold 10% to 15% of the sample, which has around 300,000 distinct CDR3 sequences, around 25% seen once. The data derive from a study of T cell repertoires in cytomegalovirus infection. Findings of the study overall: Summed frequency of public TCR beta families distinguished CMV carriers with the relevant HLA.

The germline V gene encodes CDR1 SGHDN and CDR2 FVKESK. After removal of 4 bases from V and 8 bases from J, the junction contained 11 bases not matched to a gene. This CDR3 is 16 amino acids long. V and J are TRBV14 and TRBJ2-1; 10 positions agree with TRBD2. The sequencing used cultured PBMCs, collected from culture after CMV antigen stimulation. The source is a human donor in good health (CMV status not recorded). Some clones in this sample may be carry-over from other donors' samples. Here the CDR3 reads CASSPFEREGVHEQFF. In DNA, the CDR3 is TGTGCCAGCAGCCCCTTCGAGCGGGAGGGAGTCCATGAGCAGTTCTTC.